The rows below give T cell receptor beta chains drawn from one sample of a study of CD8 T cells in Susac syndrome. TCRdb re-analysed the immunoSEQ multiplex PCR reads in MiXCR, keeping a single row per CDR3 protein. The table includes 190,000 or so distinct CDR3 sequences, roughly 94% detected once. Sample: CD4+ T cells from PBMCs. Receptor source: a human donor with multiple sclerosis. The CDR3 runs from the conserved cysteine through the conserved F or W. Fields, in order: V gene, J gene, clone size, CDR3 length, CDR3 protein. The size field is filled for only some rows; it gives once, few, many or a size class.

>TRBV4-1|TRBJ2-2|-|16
CASSSRQGQNTGELFF
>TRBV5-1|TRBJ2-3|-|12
CASSTTGDTQYF
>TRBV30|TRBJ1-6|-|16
CAWRPMSLTGDAPLHF
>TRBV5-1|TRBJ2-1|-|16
CASSFSSGGSYNEQFF
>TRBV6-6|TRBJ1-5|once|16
CASSHLPGRDNQPQHF
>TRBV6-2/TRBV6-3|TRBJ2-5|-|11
CASSWRETQYF
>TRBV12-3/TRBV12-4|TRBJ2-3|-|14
CASSPNPRTDTQYF
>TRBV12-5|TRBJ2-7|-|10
CASPEGEQYF
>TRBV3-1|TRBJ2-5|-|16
CASSLPGLAGEETQYF
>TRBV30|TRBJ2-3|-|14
CAWSVGLATDTQYF
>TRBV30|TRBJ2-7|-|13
CAWGPGTSYEQYF
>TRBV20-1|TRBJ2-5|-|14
CSARDRAAPETQYF
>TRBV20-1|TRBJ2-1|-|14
CSASGGGPYNEQFF
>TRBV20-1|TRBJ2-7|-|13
CSARVRQGNEQYF
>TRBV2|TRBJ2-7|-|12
CASTQGIGEQYF
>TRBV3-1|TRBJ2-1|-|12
CASSYTDNEQFF
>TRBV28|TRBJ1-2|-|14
CASSHRGRGHGYTF
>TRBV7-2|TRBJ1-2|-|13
CASSERPDYGYTF
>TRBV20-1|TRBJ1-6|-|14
CSARVTGRNSPLHF
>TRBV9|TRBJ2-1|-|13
CASSVDNRGEQFF
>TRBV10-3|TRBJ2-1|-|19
CAISGSASGGSLTYNEQFF
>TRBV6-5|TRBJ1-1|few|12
CASSYGGTEAFF
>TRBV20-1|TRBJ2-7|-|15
CSASLPLAGHYEQYF
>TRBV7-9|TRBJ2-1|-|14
CASSLGTSLNEQFF
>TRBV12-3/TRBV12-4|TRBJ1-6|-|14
CASSFDRGGSPLHF
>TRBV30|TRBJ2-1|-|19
CAWSELGQENAGTYNEQFF
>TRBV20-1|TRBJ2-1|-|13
CSASPGTDNEQFF
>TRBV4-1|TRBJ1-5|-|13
CASSHGSNQPQHF
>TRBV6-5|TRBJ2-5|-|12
CASGRGVETQYF
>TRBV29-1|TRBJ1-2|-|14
CSVGPETENYGYTF
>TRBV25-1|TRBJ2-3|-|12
CASSVIADTQYF
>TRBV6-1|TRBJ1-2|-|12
CASSDPGGAGTF
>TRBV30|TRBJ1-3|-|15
CAWKRDRGRGNTIYF
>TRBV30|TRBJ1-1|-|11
CAWSAQYEAFF
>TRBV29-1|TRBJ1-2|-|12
CSVVGSNYGYTF
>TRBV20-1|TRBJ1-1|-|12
CRPRTGDTEAFF
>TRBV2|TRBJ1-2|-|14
CASRATGNGVGYTF
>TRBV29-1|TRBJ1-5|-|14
CSVEEGGTNQPQHF
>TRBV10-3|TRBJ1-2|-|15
CAFSSDYRDDYGYTF
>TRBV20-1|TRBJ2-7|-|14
CSAAPASPGYEQYF
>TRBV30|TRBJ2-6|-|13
CAGGRGTANVLTF